A single sample is the source of the 28 T cell receptor beta chains below, sequenced in a study of T cells in localized non-small cell lung cancer. Sequencing was performed with immunoSEQ multiplex PCR; in TCRdb, only in-frame clones are kept and a portion is missing. In the table there are approximately 35,000 clones, approximately 89% of which are singletons. Material: peripheral blood mononuclear cells, obtained before any cancer treatment. The receptors shown here come from a female donor older than 55 with stage II lung adenocarcinoma.

The CDR3 nucleotides are TGCGCCAGCGCTATTACCTCCTACAATGAGCAGTTCTTC. Translation: CASAITSYNEQFF. The chain couples TRBV5-1 to TRBJ2-1; no clear D. The CDR3 extends over 13 amino acids. V lost 7 bases, J lost 0 bases, and 8 bases lay in between. Germline CDR1 SGHRS, CDR2 YFSETQ.

V and J are TRBV28 and TRBJ1-5; D remains ambiguous. The CDR3 contains 14 residues. V lost 9 bases, J lost 3 bases, and 15 bases lay in between. Per germline, CDR1 MDHEN and CDR2 SYDVKM. CDR3 sequence reads: CASKLWSDNQPQHF. CDR3 coding DNA: TGTGCCAGTAAACTATGGTCGGACAATCAGCCCCAGCATTTT. Full variable domain (outside the CDR3, taken from reference TRBV28 and TRBJ1-5): DVKVTQSSRYLVKRTGEKVFLECVQDMDHENMFWYRQDPGLGLRLIYFSYDVKMKEKGDIPEGYSVSREKKERFSLILESASTNQTSMYLCASKLWSDNQPQHFGDGTRLSIL.

The chain has TRBV6-1 and TRBJ2-1, with D unclear. V was cut by 4 bases and J by 6 bases, with 10 bases left in between. The germline V gene has CDR1 MNHNS and CDR2 SASEGT. The CDR3 loop spans 13 amino acids. CDR3 protein: CASSATARNEQFF. CDR3 bases: TGTGCCAGCAGTGCCACAGCGCGCAATGAGCAGTTCTTC.

V is TRBV5-6 and J is TRBJ2-2; D is unresolved. The CDR3 loop spans 12 amino acids. V lost 1 base and J lost 5, with 3 bases in between. CDR1 and CDR2 (germline): SGHDT, YYEEEE. DNA of the CDR3: TGTGCCAGCAGCTTGACTACCGGGGAGCTGTTTTTT. Its protein is CASSLTTGELFF.

This sequence joins TRBV28 and TRBJ2-1; D gene unclear. Per germline, CDR1 MDHEN and CDR2 SYDVKM. Trimming pared 6 bases from V and 4 bases from J, leaving 7 bases between. This CDR3 is built from 12 residues. This CDR3 reads CASRWGYNEQFF. CDR3 bases: TGTGCCAGCAGATGGGGTTACAATGAGCAGTTCTTC.

This rearrangement joins TRBV19 to TRBJ2-2, with TRBD1 identical over 9 bases. The CDR3 runs 15 residues. The germline gives CDR1 LNHDA, CDR2 SQIVND (reference sequence). J was trimmed by 1 base and V by 5 bases; bases with no gene match: 2. CDR3 nucleotide sequence: TGTGCCAGTAGTTACAGGGGGCTGAACACCGGGGAGCTGTTTTTT. Encoded protein: CASSYRGLNTGELFF.

The rearrangement uses TRBV27 and TRBJ2-4; no firm D call. The CDR3 has 17 amino acids. V gave up 2 bases and J gave up 0 bases, with 14 bases separating them. Per germline, CDR1 MNHEY and CDR2 SMNVEV (reference sequence). Here the CDR3 reads CASSLRRDGLAKNIQYF. The CDR3 nucleotides read TGTGCCAGCAGTTTAAGGCGCGACGGCCTAGCCAAAAACATTCAGTACTTC.

The CDR3 reads CASTLPGLAGGPGEQFF. CDR3 sequence (DNA): TGTGCCAGCACTCTCCCGGGACTAGCGGGAGGGCCGGGGGAGCAGTTCTTC. The gene calls are TRBV28 and TRBJ2-1, with 16 nucleotides matching TRBD2. V shed 7 bases, J shed 10 bases, and the junction held 13 bases outside the gene matches. CDR1 MDHEN and CDR2 SYDVKM come from the germline V gene. The CDR3 is made up of 17 amino acids.

The chain has TRBV10-3 and TRBJ1-1; D not certain. Germline CDR1 is ENHRY and CDR2 is SYGVKD. The V end was cut by 10 bases, the J end by 5 bases, with 17 bases between. The CDR3 covers 13 residues. The CDR3 region is CATSGSGGTEAFF. CDR3 DNA: TGTGCCACATCAGGCAGCGGAGGGACTGAAGCTTTCTTT.

The J gene is TRBJ2-1, the V gene TRBV30; TRBD2 matches at 8 bases. The CDR3 runs 15 residues. In germline, CDR1 is GTSNPN, CDR2 SVGIG (reference sequence). J gave up 2 bases and V 4 bases, and 7 bases lay outside the gene matches. CDR3 protein: CAWTRGGGAYNEQFF. CDR3 DNA: TGTGCCTGGACTCGGGGGGGCGGGGCCTACAATGAGCAGTTCTTC. Full variable domain (outside the CDR3, taken from reference TRBV30 and TRBJ2-1): SQTIHQWPATLVQPVGSPLSLECTVEGTSNPNLYWYRQAAGRGLQLLFYSVGIGQISSEVPQNLSASRPQDRQFILSSKKLLLSDSGFYLCAWTRGGGAYNEQFFGPGTRLTVL.

This sequence joins TRBV28 and TRBJ2-1; 8 bases line up with TRBD2. The V gene end was trimmed by 1 base and the J gene end by 0 bases; junction bases not matched to a gene: 8. This CDR3 spans 18 amino acids. Germline lookup yields CDR1 MDHEN and CDR2 SYDVKM. The CDR3 DNA sequence: TGTGCCAGCAGTTTATCCCTCTCGGGGGGGGGCTCCTACAATGAGCAGTTCTTC. Protein: CASSLSLSGGGSYNEQFF.

CDR3 sequence: CASRQGAAETQYF. The DNA of the CDR3 is TGTGCCAGCAGACAGGGGGCGGCCGAGACCCAGTACTTC. The chain has TRBV6-6 and TRBJ2-5, with 9 positions matching TRBD1. After removal of 6 bases from V and 5 bases from J, the junction contained 4 bases not matched to a gene. Germline values: CDR1 MNHNY, CDR2 SVGAGI (reference sequence). The CDR3 spans 13 residues.

V gene TRBV2 combines with J gene TRBJ2-1; D gene unclear. The ends were cut back, 4 bases at V and 0 bases at J, with 10 bases in the middle. Per the germline V gene, CDR1 is SNHLY and CDR2 is FYNNEI. The CDR3 has 15 residues. Written as DNA, the CDR3 is TGTGCCAGCAGTGGGGCACACTACTCCTACAATGAGCAGTTCTTC. It encodes CASSGAHYSYNEQFF.

The chain uses TRBV27 and TRBJ2-1; TRBD2 aligns across 10 bases. V dropped 5 bases and J dropped 15; count of bases not matched to a gene: 13. CDR1 MNHEY and CDR2 SMNVEV come from the germline V gene (reference sequence). The CDR3 has 14 residues. In DNA form, the CDR3 reads TGTGCCAGCAGTCCCACACCTCTAGCGGGAGCCCCGTTCTTC. It yields the protein CASSPTPLAGAPFF.

The gene calls are TRBV7-2 and TRBJ2-7; D possibly matches TRBD1 or TRBD2 (5 bases each). CDR1 and CDR2 (germline): SGHTA, FQGNSA. The CDR3 has 14 residues. Trimming cost V 2 bases and J 3 bases, with 11 bases left between them. This CDR3 reads CASSLFEGLYEQYF. The CDR3 DNA is TGTGCCAGCAGCTTATTTGAGGGGCTCTACGAGCAGTACTTC.

This clone was seen only a few times. The rearrangement links TRBV6-5 to TRBJ2-2, with a weak D call TRBD2 (5 bases). Germline values: CDR1 MNHEY, CDR2 SVGAGI. V lost 6 bases and J 7 bases, leaving 15 bases between the germline ends. The CDR3 spans 14 residues. The DNA for the CDR3 is TGTGCCAGCAGCCGGGGTTTGGTAAACGGGGAGCTGTTTTTT. It codes for CASSRGLVNGELFF.

The J gene is TRBJ1-1, the V gene TRBV6-6; 9 positions match TRBD1. The CDR3 contains 16 residues. Germline V gene sequence: CDR1 MNHNY, CDR2 SVGAGI (reference sequence). With 6 bases clipped from V and 4 bases from J, the junction kept 12 bases outside the gene matches. The CDR3 loop is CASRARGTGLSTEAFF. Written as DNA, the CDR3 is TGTGCCAGCAGGGCCCGGGGGACAGGGTTGTCCACTGAAGCTTTCTTT.

This clone has only a few counts. The rearrangement joins TRBV9 to TRBJ1-6; D is undetermined. The V end was cut by 0 bases, the J end by 5 bases, with 9 bases between. The CDR3 sequence is 15 residues long. Germline V CDR1 and CDR2: SGDLS, YYNGEE. The CDR3 is CASSVGGRDNSPLHF. Written as DNA, the CDR3 is TGTGCCAGCAGCGTAGGCGGACGGGATAATTCACCCCTCCACTTT.

The V call is TRBV9, the J call TRBJ1-4; possible D gene TRBD1, 5 bases. The CDR3 consists of 14 residues. The germline CDR1 and CDR2 sequences are SGDLS and YYNGEE. Trimming removed 0 bases from V and 7 bases from J, with 10 bases in between. The DNA for the CDR3 is TGTGCCAGCAGCGTAGCTGGGACGGGTGAAAAACTGTTTTTT. Amino acids: CASSVAGTGEKLFF. Drawing the rest from reference TRBV9 and TRBJ1-4, the complete variable domain is DSGVTQTPKHLITATGQRVTLRCSPRSGDLSVYWYQQSLDQGLQFLIQYYNGEERAKGNILERFSAQQFPDLHSELNLSSLELGDSALYFCASSVAGTGEKLFFGSGTQLSVL.

This chain links TRBV29-1 with TRBJ2-3; 7 nucleotides align to TRBD2. With V trimmed by 6 bases and J by 2 bases, 2 bases remained unmatched. Germline CDR1 SQVTM, CDR2 ANQGSEA. CDR3 length: 12 residues. The chain's CDR3 is CSVGGTTDTQYF. In DNA, the CDR3 is TGCAGCGTCGGGGGGACCACAGATACGCAGTATTTT.

This clone was seen only once. The chain links TRBV30 to TRBJ2-1; the match to TRBD2 covers 10 bases. Trimming removed 5 bases from V and 6 bases from J; junction bases left unmatched: 4. The CDR3 sequence is 13 residues long. Germline CDR1 is GTSNPN and CDR2 is SVGIG (reference sequence). In nucleotides, the CDR3 is TGTGCCTGGTTAGCGGGGGGACTCAATGAGCAGTTCTTC. The encoded protein is CAWLAGGLNEQFF.

In regard to this clone: At the DNA level, this CDR3 is encoded by other sequences in the same sample as well. The chain uses TRBV5-1 and TRBJ1-5, with a tentative D call TRBD1 (5 bases). In germline, CDR1 is SGHRS, CDR2 YFSETQ. Trimming took 0 bases from V and 7 from J, leaving 11 bases between them. The CDR3 runs 14 residues. The CDR3 nucleotides are TGCGCCAGCAGCTTGGCGCAGGGAGGACAGCCCCAGCATTTT. The encoded protein is CASSLAQGGQPQHF.

The J gene is TRBJ1-1, the V gene TRBV29-1, with D perhaps matching TRBD1 (5 bases). CDR1 SQVTM and CDR2 ANQGSEA come from the germline V gene. CDR3 length: 12 residues. Trimming stripped 6 bases from V and 4 bases from J, with 12 bases between. DNA for the CDR3: TGCAGCGTAGTTTCGGGACGCACTGAAGCTTTCTTT. Encoded protein: CSVVSGRTEAFF.

The J gene is TRBJ2-2, the V gene TRBV2, with 9 bases that match TRBD2. The ends lost 7 bases at V and 6 bases at J; junction bases unmatched: 6. The germline gives CDR1 SNHLY, CDR2 FYNNEI. The CDR3 runs 14 residues. The CDR3 DNA sequence: TGTGCCAGCAACCGGCGGGAGGGGCCCGGGGAGCTGTTTTTT. This encodes CASNRREGPGELFF.

Only one count was recorded for this clone. The chain couples TRBV6-6 to TRBJ1-5, with D unclear. V was pared by 2 bases and J by 6 bases, with 11 bases between. The CDR3 spans 14 residues. The V gene's germline CDR1 is MNHNY and CDR2 SVGAGI (reference sequence). The CDR3, as DNA: TGTGCCAGCAGTTACGCGCAAGGAGGTCAGCCCCAGCATTTT. Translated, it gives CASSYAQGGQPQHF.

This chain connects TRBV19 to TRBJ1-4; no firm D call. Trimming took off 6 bases at V and 0 bases at J, with 2 bases between the two ends. CDR3 length: 12 amino acids. Germline-derived CDR1 and CDR2 are LNHDA and SQIVND (reference sequence). The CDR3 sequence: CASRATNEKLFF. CDR3 coding DNA: TGTGCCAGTAGGGCAACTAATGAAAAACTGTTTTTT.

The chain combines TRBV27 with TRBJ1-3; D possibly corresponds to TRBD1 (6 bases). CDR1 and CDR2 (germline): MNHEY, SMNVEV (reference sequence). Trimming cost V 5 bases and J 0 bases, with 17 bases left between them. This CDR3 contains 17 residues. The DNA for the CDR3 is TGTGCCAGCAGTCCCTGGGGGGCTAGGAGCTCTGGAAACACCATATATTTT. This encodes CASSPWGARSSGNTIYF.

The V and J genes are TRBV7-2 and TRBJ1-5, with 7 bases that match TRBD1. The length of the CDR3 is 14 residues. Germline trimming cut 5 bases from V and 7 bases from J; bases unmatched to any gene: 8. CDR1 and CDR2 from the germline V gene are SGHTA and FQGNSA. CDR3 in DNA: TGTGCCAGCAGCCCTAGACAGGGAGACCAGCCCCAGCATTTT. This gives the protein CASSPRQGDQPQHF.